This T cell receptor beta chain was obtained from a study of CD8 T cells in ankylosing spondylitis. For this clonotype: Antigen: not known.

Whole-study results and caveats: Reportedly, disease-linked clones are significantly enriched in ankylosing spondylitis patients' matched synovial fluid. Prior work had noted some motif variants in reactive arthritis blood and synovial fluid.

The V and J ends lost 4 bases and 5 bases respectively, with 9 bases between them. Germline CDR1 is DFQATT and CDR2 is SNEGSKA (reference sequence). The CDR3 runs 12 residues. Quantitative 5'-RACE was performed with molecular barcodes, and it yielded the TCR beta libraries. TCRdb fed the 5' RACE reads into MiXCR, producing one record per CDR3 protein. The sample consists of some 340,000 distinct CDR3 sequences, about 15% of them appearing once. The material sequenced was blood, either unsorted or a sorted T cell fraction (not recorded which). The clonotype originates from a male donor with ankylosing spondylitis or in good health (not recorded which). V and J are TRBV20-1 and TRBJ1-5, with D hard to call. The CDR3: CSATLHDQPQHF. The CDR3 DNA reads TGCAGTGCTACCCTACACGATCAGCCCCAGCATTTT.